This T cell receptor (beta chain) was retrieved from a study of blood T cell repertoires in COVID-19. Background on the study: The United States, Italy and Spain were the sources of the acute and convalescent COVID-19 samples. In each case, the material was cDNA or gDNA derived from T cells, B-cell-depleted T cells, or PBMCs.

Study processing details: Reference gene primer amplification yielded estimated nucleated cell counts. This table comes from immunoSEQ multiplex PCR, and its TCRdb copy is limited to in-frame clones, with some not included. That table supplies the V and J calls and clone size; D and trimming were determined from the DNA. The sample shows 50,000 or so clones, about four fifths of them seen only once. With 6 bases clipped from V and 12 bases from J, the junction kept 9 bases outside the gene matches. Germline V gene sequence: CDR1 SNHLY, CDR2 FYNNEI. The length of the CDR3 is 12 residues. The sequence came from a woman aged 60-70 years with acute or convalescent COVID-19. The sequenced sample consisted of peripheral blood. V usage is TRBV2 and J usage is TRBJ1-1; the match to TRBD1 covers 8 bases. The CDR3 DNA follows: TGTGCCAGCAGCGTGTCGGACAGGGACACTTTCTTT. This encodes CASSVSDRDTFF.